The 15 T cell receptor beta chains in this list originate from one sample, sequenced in a study of regulatory T cells in long-lasting Graves disease. The sample's time point: newly diagnosed GD, antithyroid drugs for less than 3 months. Making the TCR library involved RNA that had been extracted from PBMCs. Arm-PCR of CDR3 regions and iRepertoire HTBI primers were the basis on which TCR beta libraries were built. TCRdb itself ran the multiplex PCR reads through MiXCR, one entry per CDR3 protein. Of under 300,000 distinct CDR3 sequences in the sample, around 19% are singletons; the top ten hold 12% to 15%. This same sample was also taken into another study, of T cells in Graves' hyperthyroidism and ophthalmopathy.

This specimen consisted of peripheral blood mononuclear cells (PBMCs), obtained at new diagnosis, from a patient treated with antithyroid drugs. These receptors were collected from a woman in her 30s with Graves disease.

This clonotype was found many times. This sequence joins TRBV29-1 and TRBJ1-5; 9 bases are shared with TRBD1. This CDR3 spans 13 amino acids. CDR1 is SQVTM, CDR2 ANQGSEA, per germline. Trimming at V came to 4 bases and at J to 7 bases, leaving 5 bases not matched to a gene. The CDR3 loop is CSVGQTGGQPQHF. In nucleotides, the CDR3 is TGCAGCGTTGGTCAGACAGGGGGGCAGCCCCAGCATTTT.

This chain joins TRBV12-3 or TRBV12-4 and TRBJ2-4; tentative D call: TRBD1 (5 bases). The V gene lost 2 bases and the J gene lost 7 bases, with 15 bases spanning the gap. This CDR3 spans 15 amino acids. The CDR3 reads CASSLIAGLGNIQYF. In DNA, the CDR3 is TGTGCCAGCAGTTTAATTGCAGGGTTGGGTAACATTCAGTACTTC.

The chain combines TRBV28 with TRBJ1-2; 9 bases are shared with TRBD1. The CDR3 spans 13 residues. J lost 8 bases, V lost 6 bases, and 7 bases had no gene match. Germline values: CDR1 MDHEN, CDR2 SYDVKM. The CDR3 coding sequence is TGTGCCAGCAGGAGTACAGGGGGCAGGGGCTACACCTTC. Protein product: CASRSTGGRGYTF.

Ten or more counts support this clonotype. This chain joins TRBV12-3 or TRBV12-4 and TRBJ1-5; TRBD1 matches at 10 bases. V lost 7 bases to trimming and J lost 8 bases; unmatched junction nucleotides: 5. This CDR3 contains 13 residues. CDR3: CASTPGTGEPQHF. The CDR3 DNA sequence: TGTGCCAGCACCCCGGGGACAGGGGAGCCCCAGCATTTT.

As to this clonotype: A read error is the likely source, as a far larger clone sits one nucleotide away. This rearrangement joins TRBV7-9 to TRBJ2-5; D perhaps matches TRBD2 (7 bases). The germline CDR1 and CDR2 sequences are SEHNR and FQNEAQ (reference sequence). V gave up 2 bases and J gave up 10 bases, with 14 bases separating them. The CDR3 covers 13 residues. The CDR3 reads CASSLSLGGGQYF. As DNA, the CDR3 is TGTGCCAGCAGCTTAAGCCTAGGGGGGGGCCAGTACTTC.

Ten or more counts support this clonotype. CDR3 sequence reads: CATSRENRDPQHF. The CDR3 DNA reads as TGTGCCACCAGCAGGGAAAACAGGGACCCCCAGCATTTT. This chain connects TRBV15 to TRBJ1-5; D is perhaps TRBD1 (6 bases). The V end lost 3 bases, the J end lost 10 bases, and 13 bases lay between the germline ends. Germline V gene lookup returns CDR1 LNHNV and CDR2 YYDKDF (reference sequence). The CDR3 runs to 13 residues.

On this clonotype: Here the CDR3 omits its conserved ending phenylalanine or tryptophan, so a read error is the likely source. The rearrangement joins TRBV5-1 to TRBJ1-1; 7 nucleotides agree with TRBD1. Germline trimming cut 3 bases from V and 1 base from J; bases unmatched to any gene: 3. Germline V gene data show CDR1 as SGHRS and CDR2 as YFSETQ. The CDR3 spans 14 residues. DNA of the CDR3: TGCGCCAGCAGCTCGACAGGGCGGAACACTGAAGCTTTCTCT. Its translation is CASSSTGRNTEAFS.

A single count supports this clonotype. This rearrangement joins TRBV6-5 to TRBJ2-1; TRBD2 matches 8 bases. Germline assignment: CDR1 MNHEY and CDR2 SVGAGI. This CDR3 contains 17 residues. Losses at the gene ends were 0 bases for V and 0 bases for J; bases not matched to a gene: 4. The CDR3: CASSYSERENSYNEQFF. Written as DNA, the CDR3 is TGTGCCAGCAGTTACTCAGAGCGGGAGAACTCCTACAATGAGCAGTTCTTC.

This clonotype was seen repeatedly, ten times or more. This sequence joins TRBV6-1 and TRBJ2-1; 9 bases match TRBD1. Germline V gene sequence: CDR1 MNHNS, CDR2 SASEGT. The length of the CDR3 is 20 residues. With 5 bases clipped from V and 5 bases from J, the junction kept 22 bases outside the gene matches. The CDR3 protein is CASSNRDRVFWLRVDNEQFF. DNA of the CDR3: TGTGCCAGCAGTAACCGGGACAGGGTTTTTTGGCTTCGGGTCGACAATGAGCAGTTCTTC.

The sample holds many counts of this clonotype. V is TRBV7-6 and J is TRBJ2-2; D is possibly TRBD1 or TRBD2 (5 bases each). The CDR3 is 14 amino acids. Germline loops: CDR1 SGHVS, CDR2 FNYEAQ. The V end lost 1 base, the J end lost 9 bases, and 12 bases lay between the germline ends. CDR3 sequence reads: CASSLVRGPRELFF. The CDR3 DNA reads TGTGCCAGCAGCTTAGTGAGGGGTCCGAGGGAGCTGTTTTTT.

This clonotype has a handful of counts. This could be a read error, since a much larger clone is one nucleotide away. The V call is TRBV12-3 or TRBV12-4, the J call TRBJ2-2; weak D call: TRBD1 (6 bases). The CDR3 loop spans 15 amino acids. The CDR3 bases are TGTGCCAGCAGTTTATGGTATGGGGACACCGGGGAGCTGTCTTTT. Encoded protein: CASSLWYGDTGELSF.

Regarding this clonotype: It is likely a read error: a sequence one base away is far more abundant. The chain links TRBV7-2 to TRBJ2-3, with 8 nucleotides matching TRBD1. CDR3 length: 13 residues. Germline CDR1 reads SGHTA; CDR2 reads FQGNSA. Trimming at V came to 11 bases and at J to 6 bases, leaving 10 bases not matched to a gene. CDR3 protein: CACMGQAPDTQYF. The CDR3 DNA follows: TGTGCCTGCATGGGACAGGCCCCCGATACGCAGTATTTT.

This clonotype was counted at least ten times. The chain joins TRBV5-1 to TRBJ2-5, with TRBD1 matching over 9 bases. This CDR3 contains 14 residues. After removal of 1 base from V and 7 bases from J, the junction contained 5 bases not matched to a gene. Per the germline V gene, CDR1 is SGHRS and CDR2 is YFSETQ. The CDR3, as DNA: TGCGCCAGCAGCTTGACAGGGGGCGCGGGGACCCAGTACTTC. Encoded protein: CASSLTGGAGTQYF. The full variable domain, with the rest looked up from reference TRBV5-1 and TRBJ2-5, is KAGVTQTPRYLIKTRGQQVTLSCSPISGHRSVSWYQQTPGQGLQFLFEYFSETQRNKGNFPGRFSGRQFSNSRSEMNVSTLELGDSALYLCASSLTGGAGTQYFGPGTRLLVL.

In regard to this clonotype: A much more abundant neighbour one base away suggests this may be a read error. The chain joins TRBV7-9 to TRBJ2-1; D unresolved. The germline CDR1 and CDR2 sequences are SEHNR and FQNEAQ (reference sequence). There are 14 residues in the CDR3. V gave up 5 bases and J gave up 0 bases, with 8 bases separating them. DNA for the CDR3: TGTGCCAGCAGCCCTGGCCGCTCCTACAATGAGCAGTTCTTC. The encoded protein is CASSPGRSYNEQFF.

Notes on this clonotype: It may be a read error: a sequence one base away is much more abundant. The rearrangement links TRBV7-2 to TRBJ1-5, with 7 positions matching TRBD1. V shed 6 bases, J shed 7 bases, and the junction held 9 bases outside the gene matches. There are 14 residues in the CDR3. The germline CDR1 and CDR2 sequences are SGHTA and FQGNSA. This chain's CDR3 is CASSLDRDRQPQHF. CDR3 nucleotide sequence: TGTGCCAGCAGTCTTGACAGGGACCGGCAGCCCCAGCATTTT.